This T cell receptor (beta chain) is drawn from a study of blood T cell repertoires in COVID-19. Data came from immunoSEQ multiplex PCR; TCRdb stores just in-frame clones and leaves some out. This repertoire shows around 260,000 clones, 85% to 90% found once; its top ten account for about an eighth. CDR1 DFQATT and CDR2 SNEGSKA come from the germline V gene (reference sequence). CDR3 length: 13 amino acids. The V and J ends lost 3 bases and 8 bases, in that order; junction bases with no gene match: 9. The source material was peripheral blood. The sequence was collected from a human donor in a cohort sampled during active COVID-19. This rearrangement joins TRBV20-1 to TRBJ1-2, with 7 bases that match TRBD1. CDR3 sequence reads: CSASPETGKGYTF. DNA for the CDR3: TGCAGTGCTAGTCCCGAGACAGGGAAAGGCTACACCTTC.